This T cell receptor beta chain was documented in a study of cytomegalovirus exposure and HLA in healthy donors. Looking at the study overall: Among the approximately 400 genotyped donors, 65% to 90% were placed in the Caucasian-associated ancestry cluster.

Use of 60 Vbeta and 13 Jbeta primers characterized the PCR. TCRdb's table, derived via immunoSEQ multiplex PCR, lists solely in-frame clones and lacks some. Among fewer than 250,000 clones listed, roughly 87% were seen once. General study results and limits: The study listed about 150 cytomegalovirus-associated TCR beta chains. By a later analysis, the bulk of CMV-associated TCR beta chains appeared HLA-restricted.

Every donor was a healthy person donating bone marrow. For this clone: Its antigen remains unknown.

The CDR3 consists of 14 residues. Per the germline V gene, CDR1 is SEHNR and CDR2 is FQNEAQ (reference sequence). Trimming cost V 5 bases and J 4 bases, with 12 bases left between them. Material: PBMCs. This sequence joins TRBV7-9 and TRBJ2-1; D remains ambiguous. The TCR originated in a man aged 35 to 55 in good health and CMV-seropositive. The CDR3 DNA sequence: TGTGCCAGCAGCCTGACTGCCCTTTACAATGAGCAGTTCTTC. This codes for CASSLTALYNEQFF.